This record looks at one T cell receptor beta chain sequence and its context. Its specificity is unknown. The germline V gene encodes CDR1 SGHTA and CDR2 FQGNSA. There are 20 residues in the CDR3. UMI-labeled 5' RACE TRB cDNA libraries were prepared from the cells. After re-calling the 5' RACE reads, TCRdb lists one entry per CDR3 protein, DNA absent. Recorded here are around 160,000 distinct CDR3 sequences; the top ten clones represent about 0.28%. This sample is part of a study of CXCR3-negative and CXCR3-positive naive CD8 T cells. Notes on the study in general: High diversity, comparable across both naive subsets, contrasted with much lower diversity in memory CD8+ cells. Researchers report that CXCR3-positive naive cells carry more hydrophobic TRB CDR3s than CXCR3-negative naive cells.

Every CD8+ T cell subset underwent triplicate sorting at roughly 300,000 cells apiece. Cells that were CD45RO-CCR7+CD27+CD95- constituted naive CD8+ T cells. This TCR was sampled from a human donor in good health. Some clones in this sample may be carry-over from other donors' samples. The sample taken for sequencing was naive CXCR3+ CD8+ T cells from blood. Subset: CD45RO-CCR7+CD27+CD95- naive CD8+ T cells expressing CXCR3 (TNR3+). The chain is built from TRBV7-2 and TRBJ2-2; checking the TCRdb D call of TRBD2 is not possible without DNA. The CDR3 loop reads CASSFGRGDRPQHVAGELFF. Looking up the rest from reference TRBV7-2 and TRBJ2-2 gives the full variable domain: GAGVSQSPSNKVTEKGKDVELRCDPISGHTALYWYRQSLGQGLEFLIYFQGNSAPDKSGLPSDRFSAERTGGSVSTLTIQRTQQEDSAVYLCASSFGRGDRPQHVAGELFFGEGSRLTVL.